Presented here are 31 T cell receptor beta chains from one specimen sequenced in a study of cytomegalovirus exposure and HLA in healthy donors. Some clones are missing from TCRdb's copy, which holds only in-frame ones; the method was immunoSEQ multiplex PCR. Of under 200,000 clones in the sample, 91% were seen once. The source material was PBMCs. The receptors derive from a woman aged 18-29 years in good health and CMV-seropositive.

The chain uses TRBV7-3 and TRBJ2-1, with unresolved D. V dropped 2 bases and J dropped 0 bases, with 14 bases sitting between them. Looked up from germline, CDR1 is SGHTA and CDR2 is FQGTGA. The CDR3 is made up of 17 amino acids. As DNA, the CDR3 is TGTGCCAGCAGCTTATCGGAGCTCCTTAGCTCCTACAATGAGCAGTTCTTC. Residues: CASSLSELLSSYNEQFF.

The chain links TRBV7-9 to TRBJ2-7; 8 bases are a match to TRBD1. CDR3 length: 17 residues. Germline lookup yields CDR1 SEHNR and CDR2 FQNEAQ (reference sequence). Trimming removed 5 bases from V and 4 bases from J; junction bases left unmatched: 16. The CDR3 DNA is TGTGCCAGCAGCCCCCGTCCAGGGGGCGAAACGACTTACGAGCAGTACTTC. Encoded protein: CASSPRPGGETTYEQYF.

CDR3 sequence: CAWSVRDRGPYEQYF. In nucleotides, the CDR3 is TGTGCCTGGAGTGTACGGGACAGGGGGCCCTACGAGCAGTACTTC. The chain links TRBV30 to TRBJ2-7; 12 bases align to TRBD1. Germline assignment: CDR1 GTSNPN and CDR2 SVGIG (reference sequence). V was clipped by 0 bases and J by 2 bases; unmatched bases: 2. This CDR3 is 15 amino acids long.

The V gene is TRBV7-6, the J gene TRBJ2-7; no reliable D call. Germline CDR1 reads SGHVS; CDR2 reads FNYEAQ. Trimming took off 4 bases at V and 3 bases at J, with 13 bases between the two ends. This CDR3 is 14 amino acids long. The CDR3 sequence: CASSSYLLGYEQYF. CDR3 sequence (DNA): TGTGCCAGCAGCTCCTATTTACTCGGCTACGAGCAGTACTTC.

As DNA, the CDR3 is TGTGCCAGCAGTGTGGCGGGGGGGATGGCGGCGGCAGAGACCCAGTACTTC. It is translated as CASSVAGGMAAAETQYF. The V gene is TRBV6-1, the J gene TRBJ2-5, with 9 positions matching TRBD2. Germline loops: CDR1 MNHNS, CDR2 SASEGT. The CDR3 extends over 17 amino acids. V lost 4 bases, J lost 4 bases, and 13 bases stayed unmatched.

V usage is TRBV27 and J usage is TRBJ1-2; 7 bases agree with TRBD1. Germline CDR1 and CDR2: MNHEY and SMNVEV (reference sequence). The CDR3 extends over 15 amino acids. V dropped 3 bases and J dropped 4; count of bases not matched to a gene: 8. CDR3 amino acids: CASSLRGGAGYGYTF. As DNA, the CDR3 is TGTGCCAGCAGTTTGAGAGGGGGCGCTGGCTATGGCTACACCTTC.

In its sample, this clone was seen once. V gene TRBV19 combines with J gene TRBJ1-2; perhaps TRBD1 as D (6 bases). This CDR3 comprises 18 residues. The germline V gene has CDR1 LNHDA and CDR2 SQIVND (reference sequence). The V end was cut by 7 bases, the J end by 4 bases, with 28 bases between. CDR3 coding DNA: TGTGCCAGTACTACCCATGGAGAGGACGGACAGACTCGCTATGGCTACACCTTC. Translating gives CASTTHGEDGQTRYGYTF.

V usage is TRBV20-1 and J usage is TRBJ2-3, with D hard to call. This CDR3 has 11 residues. The germline V and J ends were trimmed by 6 bases and 3 bases, with 7 bases remaining between them. Germline V gene sequence: CDR1 DFQATT, CDR2 SNEGSKA (reference sequence). The CDR3 DNA reads TGCAGTGCCCTTAAAACAGATACGCAGTATTTT. Amino acids: CSALKTDTQYF.

The chain recombines TRBV5-1 with TRBJ1-2; a weak D match, TRBD1 (6 bases). The germline gives CDR1 SGHRS, CDR2 YFSETQ. Trimming took off 7 bases at V and 5 bases at J, with 21 bases between the two ends. The CDR3 is 15 amino acids. CDR3 residues: CASQRSQGAEYGYTF. The CDR3 DNA is TGCGCCAGCCAGAGGTCACAGGGAGCAGAATATGGCTACACCTTC.

This clone was detected only a few times. The J gene is TRBJ2-7, the V gene TRBV28; D is unresolved. The CDR3 totals 12 residues. CDR1 is MDHEN, CDR2 SYDVKM, per germline. The V and J ends lost 5 bases and 5 bases respectively, with 10 bases between them. The CDR3 region has the DNA TGTGCCAGCAGTCCCTCTCCCCACGAGCAGTACTTC. Its translation is CASSPSPHEQYF.

The V and J genes are TRBV28 and TRBJ2-3, with 7 bases identical to TRBD2. The junction had 10 bases not matched to a gene; V was cut back by 5 bases and J by 2 bases. The CDR3 sequence is 16 residues long. Germline loops: CDR1 MDHEN, CDR2 SYDVKM. This chain's CDR3 is CASSPSGEGLTDTQYF. CDR3 bases: TGTGCCAGCAGTCCGTCGGGGGAGGGCCTCACAGATACGCAGTATTTT.

The V and J genes are TRBV28 and TRBJ1-2, with TRBD1 as a possible D gene (5 bases). Between the trimmed V and J ends, which lost 4 bases and 5 bases, there was a span of 23 bases. CDR3 length: 17 amino acids. Germline CDR1 and CDR2: MDHEN and SYDVKM. The CDR3 here is CASSYWGEGSPTYGYTF. The CDR3 DNA reads TGTGCCAGCAGTTATTGGGGGGAGGGGAGCCCTACTTATGGCTACACCTTC.

The chain joins TRBV11-2 to TRBJ2-2; a possible D gene is TRBD2 (5 bases). V gave up 4 bases and J gave up 5 bases, with 20 bases separating them. The CDR3 loop spans 17 amino acids. Germline CDR1 SGHAT, CDR2 FQNNGV. The CDR3 spells CASSYGPSGGLTGELFF. CDR3 sequence (DNA): TGTGCCAGCAGCTACGGGCCCTCTGGCGGGTTAACCGGGGAGCTGTTTTTT.

Only a few counts were recorded for this clone. This chain joins TRBV7-7 and TRBJ2-7; 8 bases match TRBD1. In germline, CDR1 is SSHAT, CDR2 FNYEAQ (reference sequence). V gave up 4 bases and J gave up 4 bases; unmatched junction bases: 9. This CDR3 region has 15 residues. This CDR3 is CASSSRQGPGYEQYF. The CDR3 DNA sequence: TGTGCCAGCAGCTCTAGACAGGGGCCGGGGTACGAGCAGTACTTC.

The chain recombines TRBV5-1 with TRBJ2-3, with 7 bases that match TRBD1. In germline, CDR1 is SGHRS, CDR2 YFSETQ. CDR3 length: 17 residues. Trimming cost V 4 bases and J 5 bases; bases outside gene matches: 16. The CDR3 DNA is TGCGCCAGCAGCAAAAACCCGGGACAGCTAATAAGAGATACGCAGTATTTT. This encodes CASSKNPGQLIRDTQYF. The variable domain in full, completed from reference TRBV5-1 and TRBJ2-3, reads KAGVTQTPRYLIKTRGQQVTLSCSPISGHRSVSWYQQTPGQGLQFLFEYFSETQRNKGNFPGRFSGRQFSNSRSEMNVSTLELGDSALYLCASSKNPGQLIRDTQYFGPGTRLTVL.

The rearrangement joins TRBV7-6 to TRBJ2-7; 8 positions agree with TRBD1. With 5 bases clipped from V and 6 bases from J, the junction kept 12 bases outside the gene matches. This CDR3 region has 15 residues. Germline V gene lookup returns CDR1 SGHVS and CDR2 FNYEAQ. DNA for the CDR3: TGTGCCAGCAGCCCAGCAAGGACAGGGTTTCCCGAGCAGTACTTC. This encodes CASSPARTGFPEQYF.

There are a few counts of this clone. V usage is TRBV6-1 and J usage is TRBJ1-6; no definite D call. The length of the CDR3 is 13 residues. The V end was cut by 10 bases, the J end by 10 bases, with 17 bases between. Germline CDR1 is MNHNS and CDR2 is SASEGT. This chain's CDR3 is CANGLTQGSPLHF. In nucleotides, the CDR3 is TGTGCCAACGGACTGACCCAAGGGTCACCCCTCCACTTT.

Only a few counts were recorded for this clone. This rearrangement joins TRBV6-4 to TRBJ2-2; D is possibly TRBD2 (6 bases). Germline values: CDR1 MRHNA, CDR2 SNTAGT. The V end lost 2 bases, the J end lost 4 bases, and 11 bases lay between the germline ends. The CDR3 totals 15 residues. This CDR3 is CASSDVGGGTGELFF. For the CDR3, the DNA is TGTGCCAGCAGTGACGTCGGGGGAGGCACCGGGGAGCTGTTTTTT.

The chain joins TRBV7-6 to TRBJ2-6; no clear D gene. The V end was cut by 5 bases, the J end by 1 base, with 3 bases between. Germline-derived CDR1 and CDR2 are SGHVS and FNYEAQ. CDR3 length: 13 residues. CDR3 amino acids: CASSQSGANVLTF. In DNA form, the CDR3 reads TGTGCCAGCAGCCAGTCTGGGGCCAACGTCCTGACTTTC.

V and J are TRBV5-1 and TRBJ1-4; no definite D call. The CDR3 runs 15 residues. The germline V and J ends were trimmed by 1 base and 3 bases, with 10 bases remaining between them. Germline V CDR1 and CDR2: SGHRS, YFSETQ. CDR3 coding DNA: TGCGCCAGCAGCTTGTTCGAATCGGCTAATGAAAAACTGTTTTTT. This encodes CASSLFESANEKLFF.

V usage is TRBV6-6 and J usage is TRBJ2-7, with 8 bases that match TRBD1. Germline V CDR1 and CDR2: MNHNY, SVGAGI (reference sequence). This CDR3 contains 16 residues. V dropped 4 bases and J dropped 0; count of bases not matched to a gene: 8. CDR3 sequence reads: CASSLGTGISSYEQYF. The CDR3 region has the DNA TGTGCCAGCAGTTTGGGGACAGGCATTTCCTCCTACGAGCAGTACTTC.

This chain uses TRBV7-9 with TRBJ1-1, with TRBD1 matching 7 bases. The V segment lost 5 bases and the J segment 7 bases; nucleotides outside the gene matches: 4. The CDR3 contains 12 residues. Germline loops: CDR1 SEHNR, CDR2 FQNEAQ (reference sequence). The CDR3 DNA is TGTGCCAGCAGCCGTGGGACAGATGAAGCTTTCTTT. Its translation is CASSRGTDEAFF.

This clone was detected only a few times. The genes are TRBV6-1 and TRBJ2-7, with a weak D call TRBD2 (6 bases). V lost 5 bases to trimming and J lost 0 bases, with 11 bases between them. Germline lookup yields CDR1 MNHNS and CDR2 SASEGT. The CDR3 runs 14 residues. CDR3 coding DNA: TGTGCCAGCAGTCGGGACTTGCCCTCCTACGAGCAGTACTTC. As protein: CASSRDLPSYEQYF.

This sequence joins TRBV11-3 and TRBJ2-1, with D maybe TRBD2 (5 bases). The CDR3 length is 13 residues. Germline loops: CDR1 SGHNT, CDR2 YENEEA. With 5 bases removed from V and 9 bases from J, the gap between germline ends came to 14 bases. The CDR3 reads CASSPRGSGEQFF. CDR3 nucleotides: TGTGCCAGCAGCCCCCGCGGGTCGGGTGAGCAGTTCTTC.

V and J are TRBV7-9 and TRBJ2-1, with D tentatively TRBD1 (5 bases). This CDR3 has 14 amino acids. The ends were cut back, 5 bases at V and 4 bases at J, with 12 bases in the middle. CDR1 and CDR2 from the germline V gene are SEHNR and FQNEAQ (reference sequence). The CDR3 region has the DNA TGTGCCAGCAGCCCACCTGGGGCTTACAATGAGCAGTTCTTC. Its translation is CASSPPGAYNEQFF. Variable domain in full (rest from reference TRBV7-9 and TRBJ2-1): DTGVSQNPRHKITKRGQNVTFRCDPISEHNRLYWYRQTLGQGPEFLTYFQNEAQLEKSRLLSDRFSAERPKGSFSTLEIQRTEQGDSAMYLCASSPPGAYNEQFFGPGTRLTVL.

V usage is TRBV28 and J usage is TRBJ2-7; perhaps TRBD2 as D (5 bases). The CDR3 length is 12 residues. The germline V and J ends were trimmed by 2 bases and 5 bases, with 7 bases remaining between them. CDR1 and CDR2 from the germline V gene are MDHEN and SYDVKM. The CDR3 loop reads CASSLPGNEQYF. CDR3 DNA sequence: TGTGCCAGCAGTTTACCGGGGAACGAGCAGTACTTC.

The V gene is TRBV5-1, the J gene TRBJ2-5; TRBD1 aligns across 8 bases. V lost 4 bases to trimming and J lost 5 bases; unmatched junction nucleotides: 7. The CDR3 has 14 amino acids. Germline V lookup: CDR1 SGHRS, CDR2 YFSETQ. CDR3 DNA sequence: TGCGCCAGCAGCCCGGCAGGGGGCCGTGAGACCCAGTACTTC. Its translation: CASSPAGGRETQYF.

This sequence joins TRBV6-5 and TRBJ2-2, with TRBD1 as a possible D gene (6 bases). Per the germline V gene, CDR1 is MNHEY and CDR2 is SVGAGI. V gave up 0 bases and J gave up 5 bases, with 13 bases separating them. This CDR3 has 16 amino acids. CDR3 sequence reads: CASSYSARGGTGELFF. The DNA for the CDR3 is TGTGCCAGCAGTTACTCCGCCAGGGGTGGAACCGGGGAGCTGTTTTTT.

This clone came up a few times. The gene calls are TRBV30 and TRBJ1-2; D unresolved. CDR1 GTSNPN and CDR2 SVGIG come from the germline V gene (reference sequence). The germline V and J ends were trimmed by 0 bases and 8 bases, with 10 bases remaining between them. The CDR3 is 12 amino acids. The CDR3 loop reads CAWSVHGVGYTF. The CDR3 bases are TGTGCCTGGAGTGTTCACGGGGTGGGCTACACCTTC.

The V and J genes are TRBV4-3 and TRBJ2-3; 8 positions agree with TRBD2. In germline, CDR1 is LGHNA, CDR2 YSLEER. This CDR3 contains 16 residues. V dropped 0 bases and J dropped 2; count of bases not matched to a gene: 4. The CDR3 spells CASSQEVAGITDTQYF. The CDR3 DNA follows: TGCGCCAGCAGCCAAGAGGTAGCGGGGATCACAGATACGCAGTATTTT.

The rearrangement joins TRBV2 to TRBJ2-7; TRBD2 matches at 12 bases. Germline-derived CDR1 and CDR2 are SNHLY and FYNNEI. J gave up 6 bases and V 4 bases, and 1 base lay outside the gene matches. This CDR3 has 13 residues. The CDR3: CASSGTSGVEQYF. In DNA form, the CDR3 reads TGTGCCAGCAGTGGGACTAGCGGGGTCGAGCAGTACTTC.